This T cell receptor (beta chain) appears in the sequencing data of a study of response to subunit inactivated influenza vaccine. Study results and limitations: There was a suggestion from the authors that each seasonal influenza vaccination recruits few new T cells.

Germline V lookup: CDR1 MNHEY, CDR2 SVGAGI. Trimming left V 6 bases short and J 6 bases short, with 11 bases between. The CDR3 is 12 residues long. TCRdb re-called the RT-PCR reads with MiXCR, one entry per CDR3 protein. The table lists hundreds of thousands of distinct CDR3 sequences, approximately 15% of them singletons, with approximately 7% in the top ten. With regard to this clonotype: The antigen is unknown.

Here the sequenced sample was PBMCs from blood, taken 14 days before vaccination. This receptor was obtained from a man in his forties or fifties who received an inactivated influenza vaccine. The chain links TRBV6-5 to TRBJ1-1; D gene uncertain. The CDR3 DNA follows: TGTGCCAGCAGACCCCCTGGCGCTGAAGCTTTCTTT. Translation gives CASRPPGAEAFF.